These 21 T cell receptor beta chains originate from one sample sequenced in a study of blood T cell repertoires in COVID-19. Sequenced by immunoSEQ multiplex PCR; TCRdb stores in-frame clones only, minus some. The sample gives over 200,000 clones, roughly 87% of which show up once; roughly 0.8% is in the top ten. The source material was peripheral blood. These receptors were obtained from a woman between 25 and 40 years old with acute or convalescent COVID-19.

V gene TRBV5-1 combines with J gene TRBJ1-2; 8 bases fit TRBD1. The junction had 1 base not matched to a gene; V was cut back by 3 bases and J by 3 bases. Germline CDR1 and CDR2: SGHRS and YFSETQ. CDR3 length: 13 residues. CDR3 DNA: TGCGCCAGCAGCTCGACAGGGGACTATGGCTACACCTTC. Translated, it gives CASSSTGDYGYTF.

The gene calls are TRBV9 and TRBJ1-4, with D hard to call. The germline gives CDR1 SGDLS, CDR2 YYNGEE. V dropped 0 bases and J dropped 6 bases, with 6 bases sitting between them. The CDR3 length is 13 residues. The CDR3 sequence is CASSVGLDEKLFF. CDR3 nucleotides: TGTGCCAGCAGCGTAGGACTGGATGAAAAACTGTTTTTT. The variable domain in full, with the rest retrieved from reference TRBV9 and TRBJ1-4, is DSGVTQTPKHLITATGQRVTLRCSPRSGDLSVYWYQQSLDQGLQFLIQYYNGEERAKGNILERFSAQQFPDLHSELNLSSLELGDSALYFCASSVGLDEKLFFGSGTQLSVL.

The chain carries TRBV13 and TRBJ2-7; a possible D gene is TRBD1 (5 bases). Trimming removed 2 bases from V and 7 bases from J, with 24 bases in between. Germline V gives CDR1 PRHDT, CDR2 FYEKMQ (reference sequence). CDR3 length: 17 amino acids. The CDR3 loop is CASSLYTRPGLPREQYF. CDR3 sequence (DNA): TGTGCCAGCAGCTTATATACGCGGCCAGGGCTCCCCAGGGAGCAGTACTTC.

The chain carries TRBV27 and TRBJ2-7, with 9 nucleotides matching TRBD2. The germline CDR1 and CDR2 sequences are MNHEY and SMNVEV (reference sequence). This CDR3 has 16 amino acids. J gave up 4 bases and V 3 bases, and 10 bases lay outside the gene matches. This chain's CDR3 is CASSFLTSGRIYEQYF. In DNA, the CDR3 is TGTGCCAGCAGTTTCCTGACTAGCGGCAGGATTTACGAGCAGTACTTC.

CDR3 residues: CAISETGSSYNEQFF. CDR3 bases: TGTGCCATCAGCGAGACAGGGAGCTCCTACAATGAGCAGTTCTTC. This chain connects TRBV10-3 to TRBJ2-1, with 7 bases matching TRBD1. This CDR3 comprises 15 residues. After removal of 6 bases from V and 0 bases from J, the junction contained 5 bases not matched to a gene. The germline CDR1 and CDR2 sequences are ENHRY and SYGVKD.

The gene calls are TRBV7-3 and TRBJ1-1, with D possibly being TRBD1 (6 bases). The germline V and J ends were trimmed by 5 bases and 3 bases, with 10 bases remaining between them. The CDR3 loop spans 13 amino acids. Germline V gives CDR1 SGHTA, CDR2 FQGTGA. The CDR3 sequence is CASSPNRDTEAFF. The CDR3 nucleotides read TGTGCCAGCAGCCCCAACAGGGACACTGAAGCTTTCTTT.

The V and J genes are TRBV9 and TRBJ1-1; D gene uncertain. CDR1 is SGDLS, CDR2 YYNGEE, per germline. This CDR3 is 15 amino acids long. Trimming took off 5 bases at V and 0 bases at J, with 14 bases between the two ends. The CDR3 spells CASSTPGSLNTEAFF. The CDR3 DNA follows: TGTGCCAGCAGTACCCCGGGGAGCTTGAACACTGAAGCTTTCTTT. Based on the CDR3 plus reference TRBV9 and TRBJ1-1, the full variable domain is DSGVTQTPKHLITATGQRVTLRCSPRSGDLSVYWYQQSLDQGLQFLIQYYNGEERAKGNILERFSAQQFPDLHSELNLSSLELGDSALYFCASSTPGSLNTEAFFGQGTRLTVV.

The chain joins TRBV5-8 to TRBJ1-1; 7 bases map to TRBD1. Germline trimming cut 0 bases from V and 3 bases from J; bases unmatched to any gene: 5. This CDR3 is 15 amino acids long. Germline V lookup: CDR1 SGHTS, CDR2 YDEGEE. The CDR3 sequence is CASSLEGALDTEAFF. CDR3 nucleotide sequence: TGTGCCAGCAGCTTGGAGGGGGCACTCGACACTGAAGCTTTCTTT.

The J gene is TRBJ2-5, the V gene TRBV18; the D is unclear. Germline CDR1 KGHSH, CDR2 LQKENI. This CDR3 contains 13 residues. Trimming cost V 2 bases and J 5 bases, with 9 bases left between them. This CDR3 is CASSPAAWETQYF. CDR3 nucleotides: TGTGCCAGCTCACCAGCGGCGTGGGAGACCCAGTACTTC.

This clone was recorded a few times. The chain uses TRBV25-1 and TRBJ1-2, with D uncertain. CDR1 and CDR2 (germline): MGHDK, SYGVNS. V shed 5 bases and J shed 4 bases, with 14 bases lying between them. CDR3 size: 14 residues. The CDR3 DNA reads TGTGCCAGCAGTCATAACCGGTATTCCTATGGCTACACCTTC. It is translated as CASSHNRYSYGYTF.

This chain links TRBV30 with TRBJ1-4, with TRBD1 identical over 12 bases. CDR1 and CDR2 from the germline V gene are GTSNPN and SVGIG (reference sequence). After removal of 0 bases from V and 8 bases from J, the junction contained 7 bases not matched to a gene. This CDR3 is built from 16 residues. The CDR3 nucleotides read TGTGCCTGGAGTGTAATGGTTGGGACAGGGGGCGAAAAACTGTTTTTT. Amino acid sequence: CAWSVMVGTGGEKLFF.

The CDR3 sequence: CASSLPRDRGPLGFDEQFF. The CDR3 nucleotides are TGTGCCAGCAGCCTCCCCCGGGACAGGGGGCCTTTGGGGTTCGATGAGCAGTTCTTC. The gene calls are TRBV3-1 (or the pseudogene TRBV3-2) and TRBJ2-1; 12 bases map to TRBD1. After removal of 4 bases from V and 8 bases from J, the junction contained 18 bases not matched to a gene. The germline gives CDR1 LGHDT, CDR2 YNNKEL (reference sequence). The CDR3 covers 19 residues.

The V gene is TRBV7-3, the J gene TRBJ2-6; 9 bases are a match to TRBD1. CDR3 length equals 20 residues. CDR1 is SGHTA and CDR2 is FQGTGA in the germline V gene. The ends lost 0 bases at V and 0 bases at J; junction bases unmatched: 9. The CDR3 protein is CASSLTDTGGLISGANVLTF. The CDR3 DNA is TGTGCCAGCAGCTTAACCGATACAGGGGGCCTTATCTCTGGGGCCAACGTCCTGACTTTC.

The chain joins TRBV7-9 to TRBJ1-3; D remains unclear. V lost 5 bases to trimming and J lost 0 bases, with 11 bases between them. In germline, CDR1 is SEHNR, CDR2 FQNEAQ (reference sequence). The CDR3 has 15 residues. CDR3 DNA: TGTGCCAGCAGCCCGGACTTGTCCTCTGGAAACACCATATATTTT. Its translation is CASSPDLSSGNTIYF.

The rearrangement links TRBV24-1 to TRBJ2-1; possible D gene TRBD1, 5 bases. The CDR3 is 17 amino acids. Germline V gives CDR1 KGHDR, CDR2 SFDVKD. The V and J ends lost 2 bases and 6 bases respectively, with 19 bases between them. CDR3 amino acids: CATSDSLDRRAPNEQFF. The CDR3 coding sequence is TGTGCCACCAGTGATTCGCTCGACAGACGCGCCCCCAATGAGCAGTTCTTC.

The genes are TRBV3-1 (or the pseudogene TRBV3-2) and TRBJ2-5; the match to TRBD2 covers 8 bases. CDR1 LGHDT and CDR2 YNNKEL come from the germline V gene (reference sequence). This CDR3 has 17 residues. V was pared by 3 bases and J by 2 bases, with 11 bases of the junction left unmatched. CDR3 sequence reads: CASSQASGTRAQETQYF. In nucleotides, the CDR3 is TGTGCCAGCAGCCAGGCGTCCGGGACTAGGGCACAAGAGACCCAGTACTTC.

The rearrangement links TRBV25-1 to TRBJ1-1; the D gene is possibly TRBD1 (6 bases). V lost 8 bases, J lost 2 bases, and 15 bases lay in between. The CDR3 spans 14 residues. Germline CDR1 reads MGHDK; CDR2 reads SYGVNS. The CDR3 nucleotides read TGTGCCAGCGGCCGGGGGGGGCCAAACACTGAAGCTTTCTTT. This translates into CASGRGGPNTEAFF.

The CDR3: CATSERHESPLHF. The CDR3, as DNA: TGTGCCACCAGTGAGCGCCATGAGTCACCCCTCCACTTT. The chain combines TRBV24-1 with TRBJ1-6; D not certain. The CDR3 contains 13 residues. The V end lost 4 bases, the J end lost 10 bases, and 10 bases lay between the germline ends. Germline-derived CDR1 and CDR2 are KGHDR and SFDVKD.

In this sample, this clone turned up once. The rearrangement joins TRBV19 to TRBJ1-4; D remains ambiguous. Trimming left V 3 bases short and J 5 bases short, with 10 bases between. Germline V CDR1 and CDR2: LNHDA, SQIVND (reference sequence). The CDR3 runs to 14 residues. CDR3 DNA sequence: TGTGCCAGTAGTATTGTAGGGAGGAATGAAAAACTGTTTTTT. This gives the protein CASSIVGRNEKLFF. The full variable domain, with the rest looked up from reference TRBV19 and TRBJ1-4, is DGGITQSPKYLFRKEGQNVTLSCEQNLNHDAMYWYRQDPGQGLRLIYYSQIVNDFQKGDIAEGYSVSREKKESFPLTVTSAQKNPTAFYLCASSIVGRNEKLFFGSGTQLSVL.

The chain recombines TRBV4-3 with TRBJ2-7, with 11 bases that match TRBD1. This CDR3 has 16 amino acids. Losses at the gene ends were 4 bases for V and 2 bases for J; bases not matched to a gene: 7. Germline CDR1 is LGHNA and CDR2 is YSLEER. As DNA, the CDR3 is TGCGCCAGCAGCCCGGCGGGACAGGGGGGGACCTACGAGCAGTACTTC. This gives the protein CASSPAGQGGTYEQYF.

The chain couples TRBV4-1 to TRBJ2-7; a possible D gene is TRBD2 (5 bases). CDR3 length: 13 amino acids. Germline CDR1 is MGHRA and CDR2 is YSYEKL. V was shortened by 3 bases and J by 7 bases, with 13 bases between the two germline ends. CDR3 loop: CASSQTRGEEQYF. As DNA, the CDR3 is TGCGCCAGCAGCCAGACCCGGGGAGAGGAGCAGTACTTC.